These T cell receptor beta chains were read from a single sample in a study of identical twins. From the 5' RACE reads, TCRdb called clonotypes with MiXCR, one entry per CDR3 protein. This sample has around 1.7 million distinct CDR3 sequences, with under 35% found just once. Sequenced material: cord blood. The receptors were sampled from a newborn girl in good health. The CDR3 runs from the conserved cysteine through the conserved F or W. D genes are given only for firm matches. Clone size is stated in some rows and not others, as once, few, many or a class when expanded.

D gene | J gene | clone size | V gene | CDR3 protein | CDR3 DNA
- | TRBJ1-4 | few | TRBV20-1 | CSADRPTNEKLFF | TGCAGTGCCGACAGGCCAACTAATGAAAAACTGTTTTTT
- | TRBJ1-2 | - | TRBV12-3/TRBV12-4 | CVSSLSGGGYGYTF | TGTGTCAGCAGTTTATCAGGTGGGGGGTATGGCTACACCTTC
TRBD1 | TRBJ2-7 | - | TRBV2 | CASKGAGQQYEQYF | TGTGCCAGCAAGGGGGCGGGTCAGCAATACGAGCAGTACTTC
- | TRBJ1-2 | few | TRBV6-1 | CASSDQGWGAVYGYTF | TGTGCCAGCAGTGACCAAGGGTGGGGGGCTGTCTATGGCTACACCTTC
TRBD1 | TRBJ1-2 | once | TRBV20-1 | CSAGKFTGATYGYTF | TGCAGTGCTGGGAAATTTACAGGGGCTACCTATGGCTACACCTTC
- | TRBJ1-5 | - | TRBV7-8 | CASSFGTQWVGNQPQHF | TGTGCCAGCAGCTTTGGGACACAGTGGGTAGGCAATCAGCCCCAGCATTTT
- | TRBJ2-1 | few | TRBV24-1 | CATRGAGNEQFF | TGTGCCACCAGGGGAGCGGGCAATGAGCAGTTCTTC
- | TRBJ2-5 | few | TRBV2 | CASSPLDYQETQYF | TGTGCCAGCAGTCCACTGGACTACCAAGAGACCCAGTACTTC
- | TRBJ2-1 | few | TRBV6-1 | CASMKLASSYNEQFF | TGTGCCAGCATGAAGTTAGCGAGCTCCTACAATGAGCAGTTCTTC
- | TRBJ2-1 | - | TRBV14 | CASSPYTGYNEQFF | TGTGCCAGCAGCCCCTATACAGGGTACAATGAGCAGTTCTTC
- | TRBJ1-5 | - | TRBV20-1 | CSASGHNQPQHF | TGCAGTGCTTCGGGACACAATCAGCCCCAGCATTTT
- | TRBJ1-2 | - | TRBV12-3/TRBV12-4 | CASSLDFGGRGGNGYTF | TGTGCCAGCAGTTTAGACTTCGGGGGGCGCGGGGGGAATGGCTACACCTTC
- | TRBJ2-4 | - | TRBV20-1 | CSALDQPAKNIQYF | TGCAGTGCGTTAGACCAACCTGCCAAAAACATTCAGTACTTC
TRBD1 | TRBJ2-7 | - | TRBV20-1 | CSATGTGRGSYEQYF | TGCAGTGCTACCGGGACAGGGAGAGGGTCTTACGAGCAGTACTTC
- | TRBJ2-3 | many | TRBV19 | CASSIGDTQYF | TGCGCCAGCTCGATTGGAGATACGCAGTATTTT
- | TRBJ2-1 | few | TRBV24-1 | CATSDSRGLLRRNEQFF | TGTGCCACCAGTGATTCACGGGGACTCTTGCGAAGAAATGAGCAGTTCTTC
- | TRBJ2-7 | few | TRBV4-1 | CASSQEIGQIYEQYF | TGCGCCAGCAGCCAAGAAATCGGACAGATCTACGAGCAGTACTTC
TRBD1 | TRBJ2-1 | few | TRBV7-2 | CASSLERDSYNEQFF | TGTGCCAGCAGCTTAGAAAGGGACAGCTATAATGAGCAGTTCTTC
- | TRBJ2-5 | few | TRBV29-1 | CSVVPTDGPLGETQYF | TGCAGCGTTGTACCGACGGACGGTCCCCTCGGGGAGACCCAGTACTTC
- | TRBJ2-4 | - | TRBV7-9 | CASSLFTEAKNIQYF | TGTGCCAGCAGCTTGTTCACAGAGGCCAAAAACATTCAGTACTTC
- | TRBJ2-4 | - | TRBV4-1 | CASSQVGQRRAKNIQYF | TGCGCCAGCAGCCAAGTAGGTCAGCGGAGGGCCAAAAACATTCAGTACTTC
- | TRBJ1-5 | - | TRBV3-1 | CASSQDVGIPSNQPQHF | TGTGCCAGCAGCCAAGATGTCGGAATCCCTAGCAATCAGCCCCAGCATTTT
- | TRBJ2-1 | few | TRBV6-1 | CASMASLFHEQFF | TGTGCCAGCATGGCTAGTCTCTTCCATGAGCAGTTCTTC
TRBD2 | TRBJ2-3 | - | TRBV6-5 | CASSSSGLATDTQYF | TGTGCCAGCAGTTCCTCCGGACTAGCGACAGATACGCAGTATTTT
- | TRBJ2-7 | few | TRBV10-3 | CAITPTLDTYEQYF | TGTGCCATCACGCCTACCCTCGATACATACGAGCAGTACTTC
TRBD2 | TRBJ2-1 | few | TRBV3-1 | CASSQDRPSGGLYNEQFF | TGTGCCAGCAGCCAAGATCGTCCCAGCGGGGGACTTTACAATGAGCAGTTCTTC
- | TRBJ2-2 | - | TRBV5-1 | CASSYLRDWSTGELFF | TGCGCCAGCAGTTACCTCCGGGACTGGTCCACCGGGGAGCTGTTTTTT
TRBD2 | TRBJ2-5 | - | TRBV12-3/TRBV12-4 | CASRRTSGEETQYF | TGTGCCAGCAGGCGGACTAGCGGAGAAGAGACCCAGTACTTC
- | TRBJ2-3 | - | TRBV6-2/TRBV6-3 | CASSYRDPKSDTQYF | TGTGCCAGCAGTTACCGGGACCCGAAGTCAGATACGCAGTATTTT
- | TRBJ2-3 | few | TRBV14 | CASSQWDFYSTDTQYF | TGTGCCAGCAGCCAGTGGGACTTTTATAGCACAGATACGCAGTATTTT
TRBD1 | TRBJ2-5 | few | TRBV2 | CASSPERGQASNEQYF | TGTGCCAGCAGTCCAGAGAGGGGACAGGCTAGCAATGAGCAGTACTTC
- | TRBJ2-7 | - | TRBV11-2 | CASSFKTLSYNEQYF | TGTGCCAGCAGCTTCAAGACCCTCTCCTACAATGAGCAGTACTTC
TRBD1 | TRBJ1-1 | - | TRBV20-1 | CSAGIDRALMNTEAFF | TGCAGTGCTGGAATCGACAGGGCCTTAATGAACACTGAAGCTTTCTTT
TRBD1 | TRBJ2-1 | many | TRBV29-1 | CSAEQGVYNEQFF | TGCAGCGCCGAGCAGGGGGTGTACAATGAGCAGTTCTTC
- | TRBJ1-1 | few | TRBV7-9 | CASSLALDRPEAFF | TGTGCCAGCAGCTTAGCGTTGGACCGGCCTGAAGCTTTCTTT
- | TRBJ1-1 | - | TRBV29-1 | CSVGQRHTEAFF | TGCAGCGTTGGGCAGCGCCACACTGAAGCTTTCTTT
- | TRBJ1-1 | - | TRBV3-1 | CASSQDRGYAEAFF | TGTGCCAGCAGCCAAGATCGGGGGTACGCTGAAGCTTTCTTT
- | TRBJ1-1 | - | TRBV20-1 | CSAIWGSTGTEAFF | TGCAGTGCTATCTGGGGCTCAACGGGCACTGAAGCTTTCTTT
TRBD1 | TRBJ1-2 | - | TRBV25-1 | CASNGQGQYGYTF | TGTGCCAGCAATGGACAGGGTCAATATGGCTACACCTTC
- | TRBJ2-7 | - | TRBV5-1 | CASSLGHSPPDEQYF | TGCGCCAGCAGCTTGGGTCACAGCCCTCCCGACGAGCAGTACTTC
- | TRBJ2-2 | - | TRBV20-1 | CSALREPNTGELFF | TGCAGTGCCCTTAGAGAGCCGAACACCGGGGAGCTGTTTTTT
- | TRBJ2-2 | - | TRBV5-4 | CASSGLGPNTGELFF | TGTGCCAGCAGCGGATTAGGACCGAACACCGGGGAGCTGTTTTTT
TRBD1 | TRBJ2-2 | - | TRBV29-1 | CSVRRTGFTVELFF | TGCAGCGTCCGCAGGACAGGATTCACCGTGGAGCTGTTTTTT
TRBD1 | TRBJ2-7 | many | TRBV10-3 | CAISNPGQGYEQYF | TGTGCCATCAGTAATCCGGGACAGGGCTACGAGCAGTACTTC